Listed here are 15 T cell receptor beta chains from one sample, sequenced in a study of blood T cell repertoires in COVID-19. TCRdb's table, derived via immunoSEQ multiplex PCR, lists solely in-frame clones and lacks some. The sample lists 150,000 or so clones; about four fifths were seen once. Sequenced: peripheral blood. The receptor set was obtained from a man aged 55-75 years with active or convalescent COVID-19.

The sample holds a few counts of this clone. The genes are TRBV7-9 and TRBJ1-2, with D perhaps matching TRBD1 (5 bases). The V gene's germline CDR1 is SEHNR and CDR2 FQNEAQ (reference sequence). V shed 2 bases and J shed 1 base, with 11 bases lying between them. The CDR3 is made up of 15 amino acids. Here the CDR3 DNA reads TGTGCCAGCAGCTTACTTACGGGGGATAACTATGGCTACACCTTC. Translation: CASSLLTGDNYGYTF.

V and J are TRBV7-6 and TRBJ2-1; 14 nucleotides align to TRBD2. The V gene's germline CDR1 is SGHVS and CDR2 FNYEAQ. J lost 10 bases, V lost 5 bases, and 19 bases had no gene match. CDR3 length: 19 residues. Here the CDR3 DNA reads TGTGCCAGCAGCCCTCGACTAGCGGGGGGGCCTATCGCGTCGAGGGAGCAGTTCTTC. This codes for CASSPRLAGGPIASREQFF.

The chain is built from TRBV5-1 and TRBJ1-1; 7 bases agree with TRBD1. The trim removed 2 bases at V and 1 base at J, leaving 2 bases unmatched. Germline V gene data show CDR1 as SGHRS and CDR2 as YFSETQ. The CDR3 totals 14 residues. In nucleotides, the CDR3 is TGCGCCAGCAGCTTAGGACAGGAGAACACTGAAGCTTTCTTT. It specifies CASSLGQENTEAFF. The whole variable domain, remainder taken from reference TRBV5-1 and TRBJ1-1, is KAGVTQTPRYLIKTRGQQVTLSCSPISGHRSVSWYQQTPGQGLQFLFEYFSETQRNKGNFPGRFSGRQFSNSRSEMNVSTLELGDSALYLCASSLGQENTEAFFGQGTRLTVV.

This clone was observed a handful of times. This chain joins TRBV28 and TRBJ2-1, with 7 bases identical to TRBD1. This CDR3 spans 14 amino acids. Per the germline V gene, CDR1 is MDHEN and CDR2 is SYDVKM. The J segment lost 8 bases and the V segment lost 4 bases, leaving 8 bases of the junction unmatched. CDR3 protein: CASSSPGQKDEQFF. The CDR3 DNA reads as TGTGCCAGCAGTTCCCCGGGACAGAAGGATGAGCAGTTCTTC.

The rearrangement links TRBV2 to TRBJ1-5; D is unresolved. The V end lost 6 bases, the J end lost 3 bases, and 9 bases lay between the germline ends. Germline loops: CDR1 SNHLY, CDR2 FYNNEI. CDR3 length equals 13 residues. The DNA of the CDR3 is TGTGCCAGCAGACCCGACACCAATCAGCCCCAGCATTTT. Encoded protein: CASRPDTNQPQHF.

The chain combines TRBV11-2 with TRBJ2-3; 9 bases align to TRBD2. V lost 2 bases, J lost 4 bases, and 1 base stayed unmatched. Germline V gene sequence: CDR1 SGHAT, CDR2 FQNNGV. The CDR3 runs to 14 residues. The CDR3 nucleotides read TGTGCCAGCAGCTTAAGGACTAGCGCAGATACGCAGTATTTT. Its protein product is CASSLRTSADTQYF. The variable domain in full, with the rest retrieved from reference TRBV11-2 and TRBJ2-3, is EAGVAQSPRYKIIEKRQSVAFWCNPISGHATLYWYQQILGQGPKLLIQFQNNGVVDDSQLPKDRFSAERLKGVDSTLKIQPAKLEDSAVYLCASSLRTSADTQYFGPGTRLTVL.

The rearrangement links TRBV19 to TRBJ2-2; D not certain. V was cut by 3 bases and J by 3 bases, with 11 bases left in between. CDR3 length: 15 residues. Per the germline V gene, CDR1 is LNHDA and CDR2 is SQIVND (reference sequence). Here the CDR3 DNA reads TGTGCCAGTAGTATGGAGTCTGCATACACCGGGGAGCTGTTTTTT. It is translated as CASSMESAYTGELFF.

The V call is TRBV14, the J call TRBJ1-6, with D perhaps TRBD1 (5 bases). The CDR3 is made up of 14 amino acids. Germline CDR1 reads SGHDN; CDR2 reads FVKESK. The V and J ends lost 1 base and 10 bases respectively, with 11 bases between them. CDR3 protein: CASSQAGGPSPLHF. The CDR3 coding sequence is TGTGCCAGCAGCCAAGCGGGGGGACCGTCACCCCTCCACTTT.

The chain employs TRBV19 and TRBJ1-1, with D maybe TRBD1 (6 bases). Germline assignment: CDR1 LNHDA and CDR2 SQIVND (reference sequence). The CDR3 sequence is 14 residues long. V lost 6 bases, J lost 4 bases, and 15 bases lay in between. The CDR3 reads CASRVGRGITEAFF. CDR3 DNA: TGTGCCAGTAGAGTAGGCAGGGGAATCACTGAAGCTTTCTTT. Using reference TRBV19 and TRBJ1-1 for the parts outside the CDR3, the full variable domain is DGGITQSPKYLFRKEGQNVTLSCEQNLNHDAMYWYRQDPGQGLRLIYYSQIVNDFQKGDIAEGYSVSREKKESFPLTVTSAQKNPTAFYLCASRVGRGITEAFFGQGTRLTVV.

The V gene is TRBV11-2, the J gene TRBJ1-3, with a weak D call TRBD1 (6 bases). Looked up from germline, CDR1 is SGHAT and CDR2 is FQNNGV. V was pared by 2 bases and J by 1 base, with 15 bases between. CDR3 length: 17 residues. CDR3 protein: CASSLSPSQGSGNTIYF. The CDR3 nucleotides are TGTGCCAGCAGCTTAAGTCCCTCGCAGGGGTCTGGAAACACCATATATTTT. The entire variable domain, with the rest obtained from reference TRBV11-2 and TRBJ1-3, is as follows: EAGVAQSPRYKIIEKRQSVAFWCNPISGHATLYWYQQILGQGPKLLIQFQNNGVVDDSQLPKDRFSAERLKGVDSTLKIQPAKLEDSAVYLCASSLSPSQGSGNTIYFGEGSWLTVV.

This clone occurred a few times. The chain links TRBV15 to TRBJ2-1, with TRBD2 matching over 8 bases. The CDR3 has 17 residues. Germline V gives CDR1 LNHNV, CDR2 YYDKDF (reference sequence). With V trimmed by 1 base and J by 0 bases, 5 bases remained unmatched. DNA of the CDR3: TGTGCCACCAGCAGAGCGGTAGCGGGGAGCTCCTACAATGAGCAGTTCTTC. Translated, it gives CATSRAVAGSSYNEQFF.

This chain's CDR3 is CASSSSHENTEAFF. The CDR3 region has the DNA TGTGCCAGCAGCTCTAGCCACGAGAACACTGAAGCTTTCTTT. The chain links TRBV11-3 to TRBJ1-1; no clear D. This CDR3 is built from 14 residues. Trimming pared 4 bases from V and 1 base from J, leaving 10 bases between. Germline loops: CDR1 SGHNT, CDR2 YENEEA.

On this clone itself: The junction departs from germline at one end; a sequencing error may be responsible. The rearrangement links TRBV7-7 to TRBJ1-5; no definite D call. Germline values: CDR1 SSHAT, CDR2 FNYEAQ (reference sequence). The CDR3 totals 16 residues. Here the CDR3 DNA reads TGTGCTAGCAGCCAGATATCTAATCTCAGGAATCAGCCCCAGCATTTT. Protein: CASSQISNLRNQPQHF.

The V and J genes are TRBV5-5 and TRBJ2-1; 10 bases agree with TRBD1. The CDR3 loop spans 17 amino acids. Trimming took 4 bases from V and 8 from J; bases not matched to a gene: 15. Germline lookup yields CDR1 SGHKS and CDR2 YYEKEE (reference sequence). CDR3 nucleotides: TGTGCCAGCAGCCCCCCCACCGGGACAGGGGAAGGGGATGAGCAGTTCTTC. It specifies CASSPPTGTGEGDEQFF.

This chain joins TRBV28 and TRBJ1-1; D might be TRBD1 (5 bases). The CDR3 has 13 amino acids. V dropped 8 bases and J dropped 0 bases, with 10 bases sitting between them. Germline-derived CDR1 and CDR2 are MDHEN and SYDVKM. The CDR3, as DNA: TGTGCCAGCCATCGACAGCTGAACACTGAAGCTTTCTTT. Amino acids: CASHRQLNTEAFF.